The 12 T cell receptor beta chains below were found in one sample sequenced in a study of blood T cell repertoires in COVID-19. Sequenced by immunoSEQ multiplex PCR; TCRdb stores in-frame clones only, minus some. Among fewer than 400,000 clones listed, 85% were seen once. Sequencing was performed on PBMCs or T cells enriched from blood (not recorded which). The receptors come from a woman in her 30s who had been exposed to COVID-19.

This sequence joins TRBV30 and TRBJ1-2; TRBD1 matches at 9 bases. The CDR3 loop spans 13 amino acids. V shed 7 bases and J 3 bases; nucleotides not matched to a gene: 6. From germline, CDR1 is GTSNPN and CDR2 SVGIG (reference sequence). CDR3 sequence (DNA): TGTGCCTCGCCGGGACAGGGTGACTATGGCTACACCTTC. This encodes CASPGQGDYGYTF. The full variable domain, completed using reference TRBV30 and TRBJ1-2, is SQTIHQWPATLVQPVGSPLSLECTVEGTSNPNLYWYRQAAGRGLQLLFYSVGIGQISSEVPQNLSASRPQDRQFILSSKKLLLSDSGFYLCASPGQGDYGYTFGSGTRLTVV.

The V gene is TRBV28, the J gene TRBJ1-1, with 7 positions matching TRBD1. The CDR3 extends over 15 amino acids. Germline CDR1 MDHEN, CDR2 SYDVKM. Trimming cost V 5 bases and J 1 base; bases outside gene matches: 7. Written as DNA, the CDR3 is TGTGCCAGCAGTCCCCGACAGGGTTGGAACACTGAAGCTTTCTTT. Protein: CASSPRQGWNTEAFF.

This chain connects TRBV6-2 or TRBV6-3 to TRBJ1-2; 9 nucleotides agree with TRBD1. This CDR3 region has 15 residues. Trimming at V came to 2 bases and at J to 4 bases, leaving 5 bases not matched to a gene. CDR1 and CDR2 (germline): MNHEY, SVGEGT. The CDR3 nucleotides are TGTGCCAGCAGTTACAAGGGACAGGGCGGCTATGGCTACACCTTC. This translates into CASSYKGQGGYGYTF.

The chain employs TRBV4-1 and TRBJ2-3; D is perhaps TRBD2 (5 bases). This CDR3 has 16 amino acids. V lost 4 bases, J lost 2 bases, and 16 bases lay in between. Germline CDR1 is MGHRA and CDR2 is YSYEKL. CDR3 residues: CASSLLFPGITDTQYF. In nucleotides, the CDR3 is TGCGCCAGCAGCCTACTATTCCCGGGGATCACAGATACGCAGTATTTT.

The chain carries TRBV9 and TRBJ1-1, with a weak D call TRBD1 (6 bases). The V gene's germline CDR1 is SGDLS and CDR2 YYNGEE. There are 15 residues in the CDR3. V lost 6 bases and J 2 bases, leaving 17 bases between the germline ends. This CDR3 is CASNGAGAVNTEAFF. In DNA form, the CDR3 reads TGTGCCAGCAATGGAGCAGGGGCTGTTAACACTGAAGCTTTCTTT.

The chain joins TRBV24-1 to TRBJ1-4, with D possibly being TRBD1 (5 bases). The ends were cut back, 4 bases at V and 11 bases at J, with 13 bases in the middle. The CDR3 sequence is 13 residues long. The germline V gene encodes CDR1 KGHDR and CDR2 SFDVKD. CDR3 protein: CATSEKGVVKLFF. As DNA, the CDR3 is TGTGCCACCAGTGAGAAAGGGGTTGTTAAACTGTTTTTT.

The V call is TRBV28, the J call TRBJ2-5; 7 nucleotides line up with TRBD2. Trimming at V came to 10 bases and at J to 5 bases, leaving 10 bases not matched to a gene. This CDR3 spans 13 amino acids. CDR1 and CDR2 (germline): MDHEN, SYDVKM. CDR3 nucleotide sequence: TGTGCCACCCTGACTAGCCCTGCGGAGACCCAGTACTTC. Its protein is CATLTSPAETQYF.

The chain links TRBV18 to TRBJ2-2, with 7 bases aligning to TRBD1. The CDR3 contains 15 residues. J lost 3 bases, V lost 3 bases, and 4 bases had no gene match. Per germline, CDR1 KGHSH and CDR2 LQKENI. The CDR3 nucleotides read TGTGCCAGCTCACCTCGACAGGGCGACACCGGGGAGCTGTTTTTT. Residues: CASSPRQGDTGELFF.

V and J are TRBV19 and TRBJ1-5, with 7 bases lining up with TRBD1. The CDR3 runs to 13 residues. V trimming: 7 bases; J trimming: 5 bases; junction bases outside the gene matches: 5. The V gene's germline CDR1 is LNHDA and CDR2 SQIVND (reference sequence). CDR3 in amino acids: CASNKGADQPQHF. The CDR3 bases are TGTGCCAGTAATAAGGGGGCGGATCAGCCCCAGCATTTT.

The CDR3 protein is CASSLAGVYEQYF. CDR3 DNA sequence: TGTGCCAGCAGTCTAGCGGGAGTCTACGAGCAGTACTTC. The chain couples TRBV6-5 to TRBJ2-7; 10 positions agree with TRBD2. J gave up 3 bases and V 5 bases, and 1 base lay outside the gene matches. The germline gives CDR1 MNHEY, CDR2 SVGAGI. The CDR3 length is 13 residues.

This chain connects TRBV2 to TRBJ1-6; 8 bases are shared with TRBD1. The ends lost 6 bases at V and 9 bases at J; junction bases unmatched: 7. This CDR3 spans 14 amino acids. Germline CDR1 and CDR2: SNHLY and FYNNEI. The CDR3 sequence is CASSEDRVISPLHF. In nucleotides, the CDR3 is TGTGCCAGCAGCGAGGACAGGGTTATTTCACCCCTCCACTTT.

The V gene is TRBV7-9, the J gene TRBJ2-1; 9 bases align to TRBD1. Germline V gene sequence: CDR1 SEHNR, CDR2 FQNEAQ (reference sequence). The J segment lost 3 bases and the V segment lost 1 base, leaving 7 bases of the junction unmatched. This CDR3 is built from 17 residues. As DNA, the CDR3 is TGTGCCAGCAGCTTAGGGACAGGGGTTCCCCTCTACAATGAGCAGTTCTTC. It specifies CASSLGTGVPLYNEQFF.